These 26 T cell receptor beta chains share one sample of origin, sequenced in a study of naive and memory T cell subsets. The sample's treatment: skin biopsy from PPD injection site in Mantoux-positive individual. An oligonucleotide containing a UMI was ligated to the 3' end of TCR cDNA. Ligated cDNA underwent four rounds of PCR with nested alpha and beta constant region primers and SP2. MiXCR, run by TCRdb on the UMI-ligation and nested PCR reads, gives a single entry per CDR3 protein. The repertoire holds some 40,000 distinct CDR3 sequences, with roughly 11% as singletons. The source was skin, collected from a tuberculin skin test site. These receptors were taken from an adult in good health.

The rearrangement uses TRBV18 and TRBJ2-1, with D perhaps TRBD2 (5 bases). Trimming stripped 0 bases from V and 6 bases from J, with 15 bases between. The CDR3 has 16 amino acids. CDR1 is KGHSH and CDR2 is LQKENI in the germline V gene. CDR3 sequence: CASSPPQLVYGNEQFF. The CDR3 DNA follows: TGTGCCAGCTCACCACCACAACTAGTATACGGCAATGAGCAGTTCTTC.

Only a few counts were recorded for this clonotype. V usage is TRBV6-2 or TRBV6-3 and J usage is TRBJ2-3; no firm D call. This CDR3 contains 16 residues. Germline-derived CDR1 and CDR2 are MNHEY and SVGEGT. The V end was cut by 2 bases, the J end by 0 bases, with 12 bases between. The CDR3 DNA is TGTGCCAGCAGTTACGGGCAGTCCTCTAGCACAGATACGCAGTATTTT. Residues: CASSYGQSSSTDTQYF.

This clonotype was counted many times. The CDR3, as DNA: TGTGCCAGCAGACGGGGTTCGGGGCAAGAGACCCAGTACTTC. It yields the protein CASRRGSGQETQYF. The genes are TRBV6-6 and TRBJ2-5; D might be TRBD2 (5 bases). V was shortened by 6 bases and J by 2 bases, with 13 bases between the two germline ends. Germline V gene sequence: CDR1 MNHNY, CDR2 SVGAGI (reference sequence). The CDR3 spans 14 residues.

The table lists this clonotype with a few counts. The chain links TRBV25-1 to TRBJ2-5; no definite D call. V lost 7 bases and J 4 bases, leaving 7 bases between the germline ends. CDR1 is MGHDK, CDR2 SYGVNS, per germline. The CDR3 runs to 11 residues. In nucleotides, the CDR3 is TGTGCCAGCACCCATGGAGAGACCCAGTACTTC. Translation gives CASTHGETQYF.

In this sample, this clonotype turned up a few times. CDR3 coding DNA: TGCAGCGCAAGGACTAGCGGACTCTCCTACGAGCAGTACTTC. As protein: CSARTSGLSYEQYF. The chain couples TRBV29-1 to TRBJ2-7, with TRBD2 matching 10 bases. Germline V gene data show CDR1 as SQVTM and CDR2 as ANQGSEA. V was pared by 7 bases and J by 0 bases, with 6 bases of the junction left unmatched. The CDR3 runs to 14 residues.

The rearrangement uses TRBV20-1 and TRBJ2-2; tentative D call: TRBD1 (6 bases). CDR3 length: 14 residues. Trimming removed 6 bases at V and 7 bases at J, with 18 bases between. Germline V CDR1 and CDR2: DFQATT, SNEGSKA (reference sequence). The CDR3 bases are TGCAGTGCCCCCCTGACAGGACTGGTCGGGGAGCTGTTTTTT. This encodes CSAPLTGLVGELFF.

This clonotype was seen just once. The V call is TRBV2, the J call TRBJ1-2; 9 bases match TRBD1. In germline, CDR1 is SNHLY, CDR2 FYNNEI. The CDR3 extends over 13 amino acids. Germline trimming cut 4 bases from V and 13 bases from J; bases unmatched to any gene: 10. The CDR3 sequence is CASSVVPGQGCTF. CDR3 in DNA: TGTGCCAGCAGTGTAGTCCCGGGACAGGGATGCACCTTC. Looking up the rest from reference TRBV2 and TRBJ1-2 gives the full variable domain: EPEVTQTPSHQVTQMGQEVILRCVPISNHLYFYWYRQILGQKVEFLVSFYNNEISEKSEIFDDQFSVERPDGSNFTLKIRSTKLEDSAMYFCASSVVPGQGCTFGSGTRLTVV.

This clonotype was counted a few times. The chain uses TRBV6-1 and TRBJ1-5; 7 bases agree with TRBD1. This CDR3 region has 14 residues. V lost 7 bases and J lost 5; bases outside the gene matches: 8. CDR1 is MNHNS and CDR2 is SASEGT in the germline V gene. CDR3 DNA sequence: TGTGCCAGCACGCCGACAGGGAGGGATCAGCCCCAGCATTTT. This sequence encodes CASTPTGRDQPQHF.

This clonotype has more than one count but fewer than ten. The rearrangement links TRBV9 to TRBJ1-1; D is undetermined. From germline, CDR1 is SGDLS and CDR2 YYNGEE. The CDR3 spans 15 residues. V was trimmed by 1 base and J by 2 bases, leaving 12 bases between them. CDR3 coding DNA: TGTGCCAGCAGCGTAAGCGGGGTAACTAACACTGAAGCTTTCTTT. This translates into CASSVSGVTNTEAFF. Supplemented by reference TRBV9 and TRBJ1-1, the full variable domain reads DSGVTQTPKHLITATGQRVTLRCSPRSGDLSVYWYQQSLDQGLQFLIQYYNGEERAKGNILERFSAQQFPDLHSELNLSSLELGDSALYFCASSVSGVTNTEAFFGQGTRLTVV.

This clonotype came up many times. This chain connects TRBV21-1 to TRBJ2-5; the D call TRBD1 from the table was never checked on the DNA. TRBV21-1 represents a pseudogene. This CDR3 contains 14 residues. Here the CDR3 reads CASSNEGARETQYF. Written as DNA, the CDR3 is TGTGCCAGCAGCAACGAGGGGGCGCGGGAGACCCAGTACTTC.

This clonotype was counted a few times. V gene TRBV2 combines with J gene TRBJ2-1; D gene ambiguous. Germline V CDR1 and CDR2: SNHLY, FYNNEI. The length of the CDR3 is 14 residues. V was pared by 0 bases and J by 8 bases, with 11 bases between. This CDR3 is CASSEAGGVDEQFF. CDR3 in DNA: TGTGCCAGCAGTGAAGCGGGTGGGGTTGATGAGCAGTTCTTC.

This clonotype was picked up many times. V usage is TRBV12-3 or TRBV12-4 and J usage is TRBJ1-1; D not resolved. With 5 bases removed from V and 5 bases from J, the gap between germline ends came to 12 bases. The CDR3 consists of 13 residues. The CDR3 DNA is TGTGCCAGCAGTACATTGGGTTGGACTGAAGCTTTCTTT. Its protein is CASSTLGWTEAFF.

This clonotype was counted at least ten times. The rearrangement uses TRBV13 and TRBJ2-1; D is unresolved. The length of the CDR3 is 15 residues. CDR1 PRHDT and CDR2 FYEKMQ come from the germline V gene (reference sequence). The ends were cut back, 3 bases at V and 0 bases at J, with 9 bases in the middle. The CDR3 is CASSFFRLSYNEQFF. In DNA, the CDR3 is TGTGCCAGCAGCTTCTTCCGACTCTCCTACAATGAGCAGTTCTTC. The full variable domain, its missing parts supplied by reference TRBV13 and TRBJ2-1, is AAGVIQSPRHLIKEKRETATLKCYPIPRHDTVYWYQQGPGQDPQFLISFYEKMQSDKGSIPDRFSAQQFSDYHSELNMSSLELGDSALYFCASSFFRLSYNEQFFGPGTRLTVL.

This clonotype was seen only a few times. CDR3 nucleotide sequence: TGCAGTGCCGCACCTAGCGGGGTGTACAATGAGCAGTTCTTC. Its protein is CSAAPSGVYNEQFF. The chain uses TRBV20-1 and TRBJ2-1; TRBD2 matches 9 bases. The V gene end was trimmed by 6 bases and the J gene end by 4 bases; junction bases not matched to a gene: 7. The CDR3 length is 14 residues. The germline gives CDR1 DFQATT, CDR2 SNEGSKA (reference sequence).

This clonotype appeared a few times. The chain recombines TRBV4-1 with TRBJ2-2, with 13 bases identical to TRBD2. The V and J ends lost 0 bases and 3 bases, in that order; junction bases with no gene match: 10. This CDR3 contains 20 residues. In germline, CDR1 is MGHRA, CDR2 YSYEKL. CDR3 region: CASSQDQTSGRAGDTGELFF. CDR3 DNA sequence: TGCGCCAGCAGCCAAGATCAAACTAGCGGGAGGGCCGGTGACACCGGGGAGCTGTTTTTT.

This clonotype was recorded a few times. The chain carries TRBV11-2 and TRBJ2-5; D is unresolved. The CDR3 has 13 residues. Germline CDR1 reads SGHAT; CDR2 reads FQNNGV. V lost 0 bases to trimming and J lost 6 bases, with 8 bases between them. The CDR3 nucleotides read TGTGCCAGCAGCTTAGAGCCGCTGAAGACCCAGTACTTC. Its protein product is CASSLEPLKTQYF. Full variable domain (missing parts from reference TRBV11-2 and TRBJ2-5): EAGVAQSPRYKIIEKRQSVAFWCNPISGHATLYWYQQILGQGPKLLIQFQNNGVVDDSQLPKDRFSAERLKGVDSTLKIQPAKLEDSAVYLCASSLEPLKTQYFGPGTRLLVL.

This clonotype was recorded a few times. This rearrangement joins TRBV28 to TRBJ2-1, with a weak D call TRBD2 (6 bases). The CDR3 contains 16 residues. CDR1 is MDHEN, CDR2 SYDVKM, per germline. Trimming took 6 bases from V and 5 from J, leaving 20 bases between them. The CDR3 nucleotides are TGTGCCAGCAGACCCTTTTCGGGACTCCACCACAATGAGCAGTTCTTC. Protein product: CASRPFSGLHHNEQFF.

The chain uses TRBV29-1 and TRBJ2-7; a possible D gene is TRBD2 (6 bases). Germline V lookup: CDR1 SQVTM, CDR2 ANQGSEA. V lost 0 bases to trimming and J lost 1 base, with 10 bases between them. CDR3 length: 14 amino acids. This chain's CDR3 is CSVEDAAGSYEQYF. The CDR3 nucleotides are TGCAGCGTTGAAGACGCGGCGGGGTCCTACGAGCAGTACTTC.

Ten or more counts support this clonotype. The chain uses TRBV19 and TRBJ2-2; D assignment may be TRBD1 or TRBD2 (6 bases each). The germline gives CDR1 LNHDA, CDR2 SQIVND (reference sequence). CDR3 length equals 15 residues. Trimming cost V 10 bases and J 5 bases, with 20 bases left between them. The CDR3 DNA is TGTGCCACCAGGTCGGGGGCCCTGAGGACCGGGGAGCTGTTTTTT. Translating it yields CATRSGALRTGELFF. The variable domain in full, completed from reference TRBV19 and TRBJ2-2, reads DGGITQSPKYLFRKEGQNVTLSCEQNLNHDAMYWYRQDPGQGLRLIYYSQIVNDFQKGDIAEGYSVSREKKESFPLTVTSAQKNPTAFYLCATRSGALRTGELFFGEGSRLTVL.

This clonotype has more than one count but fewer than ten. CDR3 DNA sequence: TGTGCCAGCAGCTCAAAAGAAGGGGCATCCGGGGAGCTGTTTTTT. It translates to CASSSKEGASGELFF. V is TRBV7-9 and J is TRBJ2-2, with a tentative D call TRBD1 (5 bases). Trimming cost V 4 bases and J 6 bases, with 15 bases left between them. This CDR3 contains 15 residues. From germline, CDR1 is SEHNR and CDR2 FQNEAQ (reference sequence).

In this sample, this clonotype turned up many times. CDR3 loop: CASSQLALYNEQFF. The CDR3 nucleotides are TGTGCCAGCAGCCAACTAGCGCTCTACAATGAGCAGTTCTTC. The chain has TRBV14 and TRBJ2-1; a weak D match, TRBD2 (6 bases). Germline V gene lookup returns CDR1 SGHDN and CDR2 FVKESK. The CDR3 runs to 14 residues. V lost 2 bases to trimming and J lost 3 bases, with 8 bases between them.

The rearrangement uses TRBV11-2 and TRBJ2-2; D uncertain. This CDR3 has 15 residues. Germline CDR1 and CDR2: SGHAT and FQNNGV. The germline V and J ends were trimmed by 4 bases and 2 bases, with 11 bases remaining between them. The CDR3 coding sequence is TGTGCCAGCAGCTACACCTGGGGTAACACCGGGGAGCTGTTTTTT. Residues: CASSYTWGNTGELFF.

This clonotype was seen ten or more times. The chain couples TRBV6-1 to TRBJ1-6; 8 nucleotides agree with TRBD1. Germline values: CDR1 MNHNS, CDR2 SASEGT. The V gene end was trimmed by 5 bases and the J gene end by 1 base; junction bases not matched to a gene: 4. The CDR3 consists of 16 residues. The CDR3 nucleotides are TGTGCCAGCAGTTCCGACAGGGGATCCTATAATTCACCCCTCCACTTT. As protein: CASSSDRGSYNSPLHF.

V gene TRBV2 combines with J gene TRBJ1-1; no firm D call. Germline assignment: CDR1 SNHLY and CDR2 FYNNEI. The CDR3 is made up of 14 amino acids. Trimming removed 5 bases from V and 3 bases from J, with 13 bases in between. CDR3 protein: CASSPRSSYTEAFF. CDR3 coding DNA: TGTGCCAGCAGTCCAAGATCCTCGTACACTGAAGCTTTCTTT.

The V call is TRBV6-6, the J call TRBJ2-3; 9 nucleotides match TRBD2. V lost 0 bases to trimming and J lost 2 bases; unmatched junction nucleotides: 3. This CDR3 has 16 amino acids. In germline, CDR1 is MNHNY, CDR2 SVGAGI (reference sequence). The CDR3 DNA is TGTGCCAGCAGTTACTCCGGCGGGAGGGCCACAGATACGCAGTATTTT. This sequence encodes CASSYSGGRATDTQYF.

The V call is TRBV7-8, the J call TRBJ1-3, with D unclear. CDR1 and CDR2 (germline): SGHVS, FQNEAQ. The CDR3 spans 14 residues. Trimming pared 4 bases from V and 2 bases from J, leaving 9 bases between. The CDR3 nucleotides are TGTGCCAGCAGCTCCGGGGTCACTGGAAACACCATATATTTT. Encoded protein: CASSSGVTGNTIYF. Full variable domain (remainder filled in from reference TRBV7-8 and TRBJ1-3): GAGVSQSPRYKVAKRGQDVALRCDPISGHVSLFWYQQALGQGPEFLTYFQNEAQLDKSGLPSDRFFAERPEGSVSTLKIQRTQQEDSAVYLCASSSGVTGNTIYFGEGSWLTVV.